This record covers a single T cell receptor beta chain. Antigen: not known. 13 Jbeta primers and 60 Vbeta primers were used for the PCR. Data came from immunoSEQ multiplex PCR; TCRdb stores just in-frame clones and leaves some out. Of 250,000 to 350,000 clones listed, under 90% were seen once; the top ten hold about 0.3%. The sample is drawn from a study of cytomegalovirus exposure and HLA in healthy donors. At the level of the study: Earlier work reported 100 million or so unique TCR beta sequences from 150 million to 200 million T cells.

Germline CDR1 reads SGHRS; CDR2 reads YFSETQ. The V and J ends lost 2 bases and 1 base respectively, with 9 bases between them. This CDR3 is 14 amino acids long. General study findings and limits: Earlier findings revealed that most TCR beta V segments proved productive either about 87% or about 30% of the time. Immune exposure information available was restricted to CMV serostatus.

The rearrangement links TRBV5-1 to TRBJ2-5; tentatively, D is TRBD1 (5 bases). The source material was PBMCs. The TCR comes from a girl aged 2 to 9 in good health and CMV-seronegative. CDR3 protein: CASSFDSSQETQYF. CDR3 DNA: TGCGCCAGCAGCTTCGACAGTAGCCAAGAGACCCAGTACTTC.